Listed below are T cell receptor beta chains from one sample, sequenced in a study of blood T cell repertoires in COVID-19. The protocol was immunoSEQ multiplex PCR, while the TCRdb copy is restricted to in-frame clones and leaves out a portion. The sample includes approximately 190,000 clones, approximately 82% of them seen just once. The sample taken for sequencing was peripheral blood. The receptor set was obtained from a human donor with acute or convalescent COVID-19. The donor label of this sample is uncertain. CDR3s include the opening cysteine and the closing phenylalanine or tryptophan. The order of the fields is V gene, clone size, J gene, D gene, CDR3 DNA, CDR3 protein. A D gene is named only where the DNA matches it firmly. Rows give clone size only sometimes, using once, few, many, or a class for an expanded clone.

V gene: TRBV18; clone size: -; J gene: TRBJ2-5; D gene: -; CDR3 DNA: TGTGCCAGCTCACCACAAACTTCAGCAGCGGAGACCCAGTACTTC; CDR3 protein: CASSPQTSAAETQYF
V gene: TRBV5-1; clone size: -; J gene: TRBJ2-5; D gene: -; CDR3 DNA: TGCGCCAGCAGATTGGAAGTCGGCCGGGGGCAAGAGACCCAGTACTTC; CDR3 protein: CASRLEVGRGQETQYF
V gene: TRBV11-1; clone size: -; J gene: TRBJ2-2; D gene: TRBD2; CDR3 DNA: TGTGCCAGCAGCCCTCCTAGCGGGCCGAACACCGGGGAGCTGTTTTTT; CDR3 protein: CASSPPSGPNTGELFF
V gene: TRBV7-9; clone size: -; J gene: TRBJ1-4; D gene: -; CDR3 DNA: TGTGCCAGCAGCTTATGGGGGGGAACTAATGAAAAACTGTTTTTT; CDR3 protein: CASSLWGGTNEKLFF
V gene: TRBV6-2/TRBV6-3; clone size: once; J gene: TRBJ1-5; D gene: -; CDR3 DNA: TGTGCCAGCAGTTACCCTAGCCAGCCCCAGCATTTT; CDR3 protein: CASSYPSQPQHF
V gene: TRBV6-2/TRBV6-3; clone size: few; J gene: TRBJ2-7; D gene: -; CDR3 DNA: TGTGCCAGCAGTTATGGGGCAGGGGTCAACGAGCAGTACTTC; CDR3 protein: CASSYGAGVNEQYF
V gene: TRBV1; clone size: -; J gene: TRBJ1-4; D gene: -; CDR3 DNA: TGCACCAGCAGCCAAGATATGGGCATAAATGAAAAACTGTTTTTT; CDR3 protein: CTSSQDMGINEKLFF
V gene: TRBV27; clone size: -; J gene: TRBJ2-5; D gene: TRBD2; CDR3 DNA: TGTGCCAGCAGTAACCGAGGGGAGGGGACCCAGTACTTC; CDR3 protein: CASSNRGEGTQYF
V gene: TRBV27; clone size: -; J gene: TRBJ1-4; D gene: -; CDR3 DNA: TGTGCCAGCAGTTTGTCTAACAGGGATCCTAATGAAAAACTGTTTTTT; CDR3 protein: CASSLSNRDPNEKLFF
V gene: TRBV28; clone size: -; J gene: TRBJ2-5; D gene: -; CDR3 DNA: TGTGCCAGCAGTTTACTCCAAGAGACCCAGTACTTC; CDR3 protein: CASSLLQETQYF
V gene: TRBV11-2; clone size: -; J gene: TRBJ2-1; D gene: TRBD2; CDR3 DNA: TGTGCCAGCAGCTATCTACTAGCGGGAGGGCTTAATGAGCAGTTCTTC; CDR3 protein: CASSYLLAGGLNEQFF
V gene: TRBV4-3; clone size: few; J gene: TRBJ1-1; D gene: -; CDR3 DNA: TGCGCCAGCAGCCAAGAGAGGCAGCTGAACACTGAAGCTTTCTTT; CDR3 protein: CASSQERQLNTEAFF
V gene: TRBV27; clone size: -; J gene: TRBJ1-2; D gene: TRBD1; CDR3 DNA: TGTGCCAGCAGTTCCCAGGGGGGCCCCGGCTATTATGGCTACACCTTC; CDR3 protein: CASSSQGGPGYYGYTF
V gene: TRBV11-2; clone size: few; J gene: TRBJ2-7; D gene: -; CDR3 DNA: TGTGCCAGCAGCCACTGGACTAGGGGGTTGGGGGAGCAGTACTTC; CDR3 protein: CASSHWTRGLGEQYF
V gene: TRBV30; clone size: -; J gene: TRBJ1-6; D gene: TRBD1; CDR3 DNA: TGTGCCTGGAGTGTATGGACAGGGGATAATTCACCCCTCCACTTT; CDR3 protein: CAWSVWTGDNSPLHF
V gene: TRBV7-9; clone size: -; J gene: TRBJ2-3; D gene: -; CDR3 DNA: TGTGCCAGCAGCTTCCAGCCCGCGACTAGCACAGATACGCAGTATTTT; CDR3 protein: CASSFQPATSTDTQYF
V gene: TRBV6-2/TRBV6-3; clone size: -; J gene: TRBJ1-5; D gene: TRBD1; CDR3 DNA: TGTGCCAGCAGTTACGAAACAGGGGGCAATAGCAATCAGCCCCAGCATTTT; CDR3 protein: CASSYETGGNSNQPQHF
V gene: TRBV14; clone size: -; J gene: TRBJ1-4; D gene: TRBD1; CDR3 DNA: TGTGCCAGCAGCCAAGTATGCGGGGACAGTCCTTCCTCCAATGAAAAACTGTTTTTT; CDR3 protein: CASSQVCGDSPSSNEKLFF
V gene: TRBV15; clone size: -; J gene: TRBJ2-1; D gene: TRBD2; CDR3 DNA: TGTGCCACCAGCAGGAGAGCGGGAGGCCCACCTAATGAGCAGTTCTTC; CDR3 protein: CATSRRAGGPPNEQFF
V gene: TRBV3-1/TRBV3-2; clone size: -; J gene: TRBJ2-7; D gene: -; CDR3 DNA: TGTGCCAGCAGCCAATATATTACTTCCTCCTACGAGCAGTACTTC; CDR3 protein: CASSQYITSSYEQYF